The clone carrying this T cell receptor (beta chain) was detected ten times or more. The sample belongs to a study of T-cell reconstitution after alpha-beta-depleted transplantation in children. The TCRbeta library incorporated unique molecular identifiers. A single record per CDR3 protein comes from TCRdb applying MiXCR to the PCR reads. Of hundreds of thousands of distinct CDR3 sequences in the sample, 15% to 20% were seen once. Germline V gene lookup returns CDR1 LNHNV and CDR2 YYDKDF (reference sequence). The CDR3 runs to 16 residues. With V trimmed by 0 bases and J by 13 bases, 12 bases remained unmatched.

The input for sequencing was PBMCs, mostly from graft donor cells, taken 360 days after TCRalphabeta/CD19-depleted stem cell transplant. This sequence originates from a male patient under 10 years old who had a stem cell transplant for acute lymphoblastic leukemia, so the T cells may come from the graft donor. The gene calls are TRBV15 and TRBJ1-6; 7 bases are shared with TRBD1. The CDR3 DNA is TGTGCCACCAGCAGAGACACAGGGGTCGCCGCGTTTCCCCTCCACTTT. This gives the protein CATSRDTGVAAFPLHF. Using reference TRBV15 and TRBJ1-6 for the parts outside the CDR3, the full variable domain is DAMVIQNPRYQVTQFGKPVTLSCSQTLNHNVMYWYQQKSSQAPKLLFHYYDKDFNNEADTPDNFQSRRPNTSFCFLDIRSPGLGDTAMYLCATSRDTGVAAFPLHFGNGTRLTVT.